The 18 T cell receptor beta chains in this list originate from one sample, sequenced in a study of human T cells and chemical hapten exposure. TCRdb redid the calling of the RACE reads with MiXCR, one entry per CDR3 protein. The table records tens of thousands of distinct CDR3 sequences, 10% to 15% of them present only once. Time point of the sample: patch test 3, about 24 weeks after DPC sensitization. The treatment here: therapeutic diphenylcyclopropenone sensitization with weekly scalp DPC. Sequenced material: whole blood, taken in connection with sensitization to the hapten diphenylcyclopropenone (DPC). Every receptor here comes from a woman between 50 and 59 years old with alopecia areata. Some clones in this sample may be carry-over from other donors' samples.

The chain joins TRBV3-1 to TRBJ2-1; D tentatively reads TRBD1 or TRBD2 (5 bases each). V was shortened by 3 bases and J by 6 bases, with 9 bases between the two germline ends. The V gene's germline CDR1 is LGHDT and CDR2 YNNKEL (reference sequence). The CDR3 length is 13 residues. Here the CDR3 reads CASSQAGSNEQFF. The CDR3 coding sequence is TGTGCCAGCAGCCAGGCAGGGAGCAATGAGCAGTTCTTC.

This clonotype occurred many times. The J gene is TRBJ1-1, the V gene TRBV5-5; possible D gene TRBD1, 6 bases. This CDR3 comprises 14 residues. Germline V gene lookup returns CDR1 SGHKS and CDR2 YYEKEE (reference sequence). V was clipped by 1 base and J by 0 bases, with 7 bases between them. CDR3 nucleotides: TGTGCCAGCAGCTTGCACAGGGTGAACACTGAAGCTTTCTTT. Protein: CASSLHRVNTEAFF.

This clonotype was seen repeatedly, ten times or more. This chain connects TRBV3-1 to TRBJ1-2, with D possibly TRBD1 on 5 matching bases. This CDR3 region has 13 residues. V was pared by 1 base and J by 2 bases, with 5 bases between. The germline CDR1 and CDR2 sequences are LGHDT and YNNKEL (reference sequence). The DNA for the CDR3 is TGTGCCAGCAGCCAAGGACAGAACTATGGCTACACCTTC. Translation: CASSQGQNYGYTF. Based on the CDR3 plus reference TRBV3-1 and TRBJ1-2, the full variable domain is DTAVSQTPKYLVTQMGNDKSIKCEQNLGHDTMYWYKQDSKKFLKIMFSYNNKELIINETVPNRFSPKSPDKAHLNLHINSLELGDSAVYFCASSQGQNYGYTFGSGTRLTVV.

This clonotype has at least ten counts. The rearrangement uses TRBV3-1 and TRBJ2-3; D may be TRBD2 (5 bases). The CDR3 covers 17 residues. V was pared by 2 bases and J by 1 base, with 16 bases between. Germline CDR1 LGHDT, CDR2 YNNKEL (reference sequence). This CDR3 is CASSQRVAGFGTDTQYF. CDR3 nucleotide sequence: TGTGCCAGCAGCCAAAGAGTTGCGGGCTTTGGCACAGATACGCAGTATTTT.

This clonotype was picked up a small number of times. V is TRBV14 and J is TRBJ2-1, with TRBD2 as a possible D gene (5 bases). V was shortened by 2 bases and J by 10 bases, with 12 bases between the two germline ends. This CDR3 has 13 residues. CDR1 and CDR2 from the germline V gene are SGHDN and FVKESK. The CDR3 loop is CASSQRYEGEQFF. CDR3 bases: TGTGCCAGCAGCCAACGGTATGAGGGCGAGCAGTTCTTC. Drawing the rest from reference TRBV14 and TRBJ2-1, the complete variable domain is EAGVTQFPSHSVIEKGQTVTLRCDPISGHDNLYWYRRVMGKEIKFLLHFVKESKQDESGMPNNRFLAERTGGTYSTLKVQPAELEDSGVYFCASSQRYEGEQFFGPGTRLTVL.

This clonotype came up many times. The chain employs TRBV6-6 and TRBJ1-5; no firm D call. Germline V gives CDR1 MNHNY, CDR2 SVGAGI (reference sequence). The CDR3 is 14 residues long. The ends were cut back, 5 bases at V and 3 bases at J, with 11 bases in the middle. In DNA, the CDR3 is TGTGCCAGCAGTACAAGGGTTAACAATCAGCCCCAGCATTTT. Residues: CASSTRVNNQPQHF.

CDR3 region: CASSLILAGADEQYF. CDR3 DNA: TGCGCCAGCAGCCTTATACTAGCGGGAGCAGACGAGCAGTACTTC. The chain joins TRBV5-1 to TRBJ2-7, with TRBD2 matching 11 bases. The CDR3 has 15 residues. With V trimmed by 4 bases and J by 5 bases, 8 bases remained unmatched. The germline gives CDR1 SGHRS, CDR2 YFSETQ.

A single count supports this clonotype. This chain connects TRBV12-3 or TRBV12-4 to TRBJ1-6; no reliable D call. Trimming left V 3 bases short and J 9 bases short, with 6 bases between. This CDR3 is built from 12 residues. In DNA form, the CDR3 reads TGTGCCAGCAGTTTGGGGAGTTCACCCCTCCACTTT. Its protein product is CASSLGSSPLHF.

This clonotype was detected many times. This chain uses TRBV3-1 with TRBJ2-3, with 8 bases aligning to TRBD2. V gave up 5 bases and J gave up 4 bases; unmatched junction bases: 2. Germline V gives CDR1 LGHDT, CDR2 YNNKEL (reference sequence). The CDR3 runs 13 residues. The CDR3 sequence: CASSSLAADTQYF. CDR3 bases: TGTGCCAGCAGCTCACTAGCGGCAGATACGCAGTATTTT.

This clonotype was counted a few times. The V call is TRBV20-1, the J call TRBJ1-1; D not resolved. Trimming took off 1 base at V and 7 bases at J, with 10 bases between the two ends. CDR1 is DFQATT and CDR2 is SNEGSKA in the germline V gene (reference sequence). The CDR3 runs 12 residues. CDR3 DNA: TGCAGTGCTAGAGTCGGGGTCGTTGAAGCTTTCTTT. Translated: CSARVGVVEAFF.

V gene TRBV12-3 or TRBV12-4 combines with J gene TRBJ2-3, with D perhaps assigned TRBD1 or TRBD2 (5 bases each). This CDR3 comprises 17 residues. V lost 7 bases to trimming and J lost 3 bases, with 23 bases between them. The CDR3 protein is CASTLGGGHFLTDTQYF. CDR3 bases: TGTGCCAGCACCTTGGGTGGAGGACACTTTCTGACAGATACGCAGTATTTT.

The gene calls are TRBV27 and TRBJ1-1, with 8 bases matching TRBD1. Germline CDR1 reads MNHEY; CDR2 reads SMNVEV (reference sequence). V trimming: 4 bases; J trimming: 5 bases; junction bases outside the gene matches: 9. The CDR3 loop spans 15 amino acids. The DNA for the CDR3 is TGTGCCAGCAGTTCTCGGACAGGGTTAAGGACTGAAGCTTTCTTT. Amino acids: CASSSRTGLRTEAFF.

This clonotype was picked up a small number of times. The rearrangement uses TRBV18 and TRBJ2-5, with D tentatively TRBD1 (6 bases). V was trimmed by 0 bases and J by 5 bases, leaving 10 bases between them. Germline values: CDR1 KGHSH, CDR2 LQKENI. There are 14 residues in the CDR3. The CDR3 loop is CASSPPSGDETQYF. DNA of the CDR3: TGTGCCAGCTCACCACCGTCAGGGGACGAGACCCAGTACTTC. Based on the CDR3 plus reference TRBV18 and TRBJ2-5, the full variable domain is NAGVMQNPRHLVRRRGQEARLRCSPMKGHSHVYWYRQLPEEGLKFMVYLQKENIIDESGMPKERFSAEFPKEGPSILRIQQVVRGDSAAYFCASSPPSGDETQYFGPGTRLLVL.

The V gene is TRBV20-1, the J gene TRBJ2-3; TRBD2 is a possible D gene (5 bases). Between the trimmed V and J ends, which lost 2 bases and 8 bases, there was a span of 14 bases. Germline values: CDR1 DFQATT, CDR2 SNEGSKA (reference sequence). This CDR3 is 13 amino acids long. CDR3 sequence (DNA): TGCAGTGCTAGACTGGACTCGTGGGGTACGCAGTATTTT. Translated: CSARLDSWGTQYF.

The table lists this clonotype with a few counts. The gene calls are TRBV7-9 and TRBJ2-2; 7 nucleotides line up with TRBD2. V lost 3 bases to trimming and J lost 7 bases; unmatched junction nucleotides: 5. The CDR3 has 14 residues. Looked up from germline, CDR1 is SEHNR and CDR2 is FQNEAQ (reference sequence). CDR3 in amino acids: CASSLGGRHGELFF. In nucleotides, the CDR3 is TGTGCCAGCAGCTTGGGAGGGAGGCACGGGGAGCTGTTTTTT.

This clonotype has only a few counts. As DNA, the CDR3 is TGTGCCAGCAGGACAGGGGGCGGGACCGGGGAGCTGTTTTTT. This sequence encodes CASRTGGGTGELFF. The gene calls are TRBV12-3 or TRBV12-4 and TRBJ2-2; TRBD1 matches 10 bases. This CDR3 has 14 amino acids. Unmatched junction bases numbered 3, after V lost 6 bases and J lost 5 bases.

This clonotype was detected many times. The gene calls are TRBV29-1 and TRBJ2-5; 10 bases align to TRBD1. The CDR3 sequence is 14 residues long. Unmatched junction bases numbered 8, after V lost 5 bases and J lost 5 bases. Germline lookup yields CDR1 SQVTM and CDR2 ANQGSEA. CDR3: CSVQTTGGSETQYF. In DNA, the CDR3 is TGCAGCGTTCAAACGACAGGGGGCTCGGAGACCCAGTACTTC.

This clonotype was seen at least ten times. The V gene is TRBV7-8, the J gene TRBJ2-3; D tentatively fits TRBD1 or TRBD2 (5 bases each). This CDR3 is 16 amino acids long. Germline assignment: CDR1 SGHVS and CDR2 FQNEAQ. V was shortened by 4 bases and J by 0 bases, with 14 bases between the two germline ends. The CDR3 coding sequence is TGTGCCAGCAGCTCCGGGACCAGAACTAGCACAGATACGCAGTATTTT. Protein sequence: CASSSGTRTSTDTQYF.